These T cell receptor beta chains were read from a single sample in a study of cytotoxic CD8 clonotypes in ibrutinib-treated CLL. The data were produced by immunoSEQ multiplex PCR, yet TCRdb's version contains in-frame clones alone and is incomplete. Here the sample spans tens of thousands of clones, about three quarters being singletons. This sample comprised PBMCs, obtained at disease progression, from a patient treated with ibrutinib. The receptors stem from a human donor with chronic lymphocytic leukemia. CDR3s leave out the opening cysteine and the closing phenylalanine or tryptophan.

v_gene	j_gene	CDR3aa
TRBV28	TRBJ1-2	ASRSTGADGYT
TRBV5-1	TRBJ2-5	ASSFPGGETQY
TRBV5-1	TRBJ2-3	ASSAGWQGSDTQY
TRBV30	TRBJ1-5	AWGGTVNQPQH
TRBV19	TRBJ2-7	ASRSPSGASEQY
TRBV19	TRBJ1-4	ASRGWSAGDEKLF
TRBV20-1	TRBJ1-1	SARVNTEAF
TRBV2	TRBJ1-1	ASRAPGNTEAF
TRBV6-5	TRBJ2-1	ASTSGAGRHNEQF
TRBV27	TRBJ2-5	ASSLWAAGIQETQY
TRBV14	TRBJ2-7	ASSQDRAGRGRNEQY
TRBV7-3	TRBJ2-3	ASSNRTSGGADTQY
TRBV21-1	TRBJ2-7	ASTWVGGRDYEQY
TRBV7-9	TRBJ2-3	ASRPLRGRSTDTQY
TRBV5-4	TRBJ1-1	ASSLVGQGAGAF
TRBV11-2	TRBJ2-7	ASSLGLGLANYEQY
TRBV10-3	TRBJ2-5	AIGGGQGALETQY